Listed below are T cell receptor beta chains from one sample, sequenced in a study of beta chain features in type 1 diabetes. The assay was immunoSEQ multiplex PCR, and TCRdb's table has in-frame clones only and misses some. The sample has some 150,000 clones, roughly 10% seen once; the top ten hold approximately 0.65%. The specimen was central memory CD4+ T cells from blood. Every receptor here comes from a middle-aged woman in good health. The CDR3 runs from the conserved cysteine through the conserved F or W. The D gene is left open where the match is weak. A clone size is listed for some rows: how often the clone was seen (once, few, many), or a class if it is expanded.

J gene,clone size,V gene,D gene,CDR3 DNA,CDR3 protein
TRBJ2-7,few,TRBV15,TRBD1,TGTGCCACCAGCAGGGACAGGGGGCCCTACGAGCAGTACTTC,CATSRDRGPYEQYF
TRBJ1-5,once,TRBV2,.,TGTGCCAGCAGTGGTGACAGGTCTCGCGGTCAGCCCCAGCATTTT,CASSGDRSRGQPQHF
TRBJ2-5,.,TRBV6-5,.,TGTGCCAGCGGTTCAGACCAAGAGACCCAGTACTTC,CASGSDQETQYF
TRBJ2-2,.,TRBV6-5,.,TGTGCCAGCAGTTACTCTCCAGGGGCGAACACCGGGGAGCTGTTTTTT,CASSYSPGANTGELFF
TRBJ2-3,.,TRBV18,TRBD2,TGTGCCAGCTCACCGGCTAGCGGGGCCCGGGATACGCAGTATTTT,CASSPASGARDTQYF
TRBJ1-6,many,TRBV9,.,TGTGCCAGCAGCGTAGCCGGCGGCGGGGATTCACCCCTCCACTTT,CASSVAGGGDSPLHF
TRBJ2-4,many,TRBV29-1,.,TGCAGCGTGGAGCGGTCGGTAGCCAAAAACATTCAGTACTTC,CSVERSVAKNIQYF
TRBJ2-7,.,TRBV27,TRBD2,TGTGCCAGCAGTTCGTGGACTAGCGGGGGGACCGAGCAGTACTTC,CASSSWTSGGTEQYF
TRBJ2-3,.,TRBV6-1,.,TGTGCCAGCAGTGAAGTTTTGGGAGGGGGTAGCACAGATACGCAGTATTTT,CASSEVLGGGSTDTQYF
TRBJ2-2,.,TRBV29-1,TRBD2,TGCAGCGTTGTACTCGGGCGGGGGGGCCCGAACACCGGGGAGCTGTTTTTT,CSVVLGRGGPNTGELFF
TRBJ2-4,once,TRBV6-5,.,TGTGCCAGCAGTTCTACAGGAGATTTAGCCAAAAACATTCAGTACTTC,CASSSTGDLAKNIQYF
TRBJ2-1,.,TRBV9,TRBD2,TGTGCCAGCAGTGGGACGGTTGCGGGGGGAGGCAATGAGCAGTTCTTC,CASSGTVAGGGNEQFF
TRBJ1-3,.,TRBV5-4,.,TGTGCCAGCAGCTTCAGGCAGGGAAGATCTGGAAACACCATATATTTT,CASSFRQGRSGNTIYF
TRBJ2-1,few,TRBV14,.,TGTGCCCCTTCACGGGTCGATGAGCAGTTCTTC,CAPSRVDEQFF
TRBJ1-4,few,TRBV29-1,.,TGCAGCGTTGCGGATCCGAGGGGGGAAAAACTGTTTTTT,CSVADPRGEKLFF
TRBJ2-7,once,TRBV18,TRBD1,TGTGCCAGCTCACCCCGGCAGGGGGCCAACGAGCAGTACTTC,CASSPRQGANEQYF
TRBJ2-3,few,TRBV5-1,.,TGCGCCAGCAGCCCTCGGGCCCTAGCGAGTACAGATACGCAGTATTTT,CASSPRALASTDTQYF
TRBJ2-1,many,TRBV5-1,TRBD2,TGCGCCAGCAGCAATAGCGGGGGAAACTCCTACAATGAGCAGTTCTTC,CASSNSGGNSYNEQFF
TRBJ2-4,many,TRBV5-8,.,TGTGCCAGCAGCTTGTACAGGGTGACCAAAAACATTCAGTACTTC,CASSLYRVTKNIQYF
TRBJ2-5,.,TRBV10-3,.,TGTGCCATCAGTGAGTCCCCCCAGACTACCGGGGGCCAAGAGACCCAGTACTTC,CAISESPQTTGGQETQYF
TRBJ2-3,.,TRBV4-1,TRBD2,TGCGCCAGCAGCCGGCTAGCGGGGGGCACAGATACGCAGTATTTT,CASSRLAGGTDTQYF
TRBJ1-3,few,TRBV10-1,.,TGCGCCAGCAGTTCGAACGGTGGAAACACCATATATTTT,CASSSNGGNTIYF
TRBJ1-1,few,TRBV9,TRBD1,TGTGCCAGCAGCGTCGGGACAGGGATGAACACTGAAGCTTTCTTT,CASSVGTGMNTEAFF
TRBJ2-5,.,TRBV6-5,TRBD2,TGTGCCAGCAGTAGAGGACTAGCGGGAACAGAGACCCAGTACTTC,CASSRGLAGTETQYF
TRBJ1-2,.,TRBV6-1,.,TGTGCCAGCAGTGATGCGCTTAATGTAATGGTTGGCTACACCTTC,CASSDALNVMVGYTF
TRBJ2-3,.,TRBV4-3,TRBD2,TGCGCCAGCAGCTTAGGGCAGGCGGGGGAGATAGGCGCAGATACGCAGTATTTT,CASSLGQAGEIGADTQYF